The following is a TCR beta chain sequence with its context. The table came from immunoSEQ multiplex PCR; TCRdb's copy has only in-frame clones and leaves some out. This sample has under 85,000 clones, with roughly three quarters found just once. The data stem from a study of blood T cell repertoires in COVID-19. Between the trimmed V and J ends, which lost 8 bases and 9 bases, there was a span of 19 bases. CDR3 length: 12 amino acids. Germline V lookup: CDR1 GTSNPN, CDR2 SVGIG (reference sequence). The clonotype originates from an elderly man with acute or convalescent COVID-19. This chain uses TRBV30 with TRBJ1-2, with D perhaps TRBD1 (6 bases). Sample: peripheral blood. The CDR3 here is CAGTSYRESYTF. The CDR3 nucleotides are TGTGCCGGGACGTCTTACAGGGAGAGCTACACCTTC.